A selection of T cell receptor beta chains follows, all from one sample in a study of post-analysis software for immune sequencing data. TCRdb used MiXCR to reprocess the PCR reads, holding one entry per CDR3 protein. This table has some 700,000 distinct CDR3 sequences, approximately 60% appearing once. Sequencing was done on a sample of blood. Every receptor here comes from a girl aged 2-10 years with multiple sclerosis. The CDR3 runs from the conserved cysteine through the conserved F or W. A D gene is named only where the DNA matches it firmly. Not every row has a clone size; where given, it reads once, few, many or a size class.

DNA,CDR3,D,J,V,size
TGTGCCATCAGTCGCGGGACTAGCGGGGGGGCCGGCAATGAGCAGTTCTTC,CAISRGTSGGAGNEQFF,TRBD2,TRBJ2-1,TRBV10-3,.
TGCAGCGTTGATAATTTTAAGGGCACAGATACGCAGTATTTT,CSVDNFKGTDTQYF,.,TRBJ2-3,TRBV29-1,many
TGCAGTGCTAGAAGGGGGGCCGAGGAGACCCAGTACTTC,CSARRGAEETQYF,.,TRBJ2-5,TRBV20-1,.
TGTGCCACCAGCAGAGATGTCCGGGGCCGGGAGACCCAGTACTTC,CATSRDVRGRETQYF,.,TRBJ2-5,TRBV15,once
TGTGCCAGCAGCTTACGCGGGGGGGCCGACACCGGGGAGCTGTTTTTT,CASSLRGGADTGELFF,TRBD2,TRBJ2-2,TRBV7-2,.
TGTGCCAGCAGTTTATTTCGGTCCTACAATGAGCAGTTCTTC,CASSLFRSYNEQFF,.,TRBJ2-1,TRBV12-3/TRBV12-4,.
TGTGCCAGCAGCGTAGGTCCCAGCGGGGCCCGCACAGATACGCAGTATTTT,CASSVGPSGARTDTQYF,TRBD2,TRBJ2-3,TRBV9,.
TGTGCCACCAGCAGAGAGAGGGACACTGAAGCTTTCTTT,CATSRERDTEAFF,.,TRBJ1-1,TRBV15,.
TGTGCCTGGGAGCCGGGAGCTGGGGCCAACGTCCTGACTTTC,CAWEPGAGANVLTF,.,TRBJ2-6,TRBV30,few
TGTGCCATCAGGCGACTAGCGGGGGTCCCTGGTGAGCAGTTCTTC,CAIRRLAGVPGEQFF,TRBD2,TRBJ2-1,TRBV10-3,.
TGTGCCAGCAAAAGGGGTGGGGCTAACTATGGCTACACCTTC,CASKRGGANYGYTF,.,TRBJ1-2,TRBV25-1,few
TGTGCCAGCAGTGCGGCGAGGGAAAGACAAGGTACGAATGAGCAGTTCTTC,CASSAARERQGTNEQFF,.,TRBJ2-1,TRBV28,.
TGTGCCAGTACGACTAGCGGAGAGACCCAGTACTTC,CASTTSGETQYF,TRBD2,TRBJ2-5,TRBV25-1,.
TGTGCCAGCAGCTTACGCCCTTCTGGTGAGCAGTACTTC,CASSLRPSGEQYF,.,TRBJ2-7,TRBV7-2,few
TGTGCCAGCAGTCCCGACAGCAGGGCCCAGTACTTC,CASSPDSRAQYF,.,TRBJ2-7,TRBV12-3/TRBV12-4,once
TGCAGCGTTGAAGATCTAGCGGGAGGTGTGGTTGAGCAGTTCTTC,CSVEDLAGGVVEQFF,TRBD2,TRBJ2-1,TRBV29-1,.
TGTGCCAGCAGCCTCCAGGACAGAGATACGCAGTATTTT,CASSLQDRDTQYF,.,TRBJ2-3,TRBV7-9,.
TGCAGCGTTGAAGTAACAGGAAGAGAGACCCAGTACTTC,CSVEVTGRETQYF,.,TRBJ2-5,TRBV29-1,.
TGTGCCAGCAGCCAAGATGAAGGGAATGGTTTCGAGAAAGATACGCAGTATTTT,CASSQDEGNGFEKDTQYF,.,TRBJ2-3,TRBV14,.
TGTGCCATCAGTGAGTCCGGGTTGCGCCCCTTGGGAGGGGCCAACGTCCTGACTTTC,CAISESGLRPLGGANVLTF,.,TRBJ2-6,TRBV10-3,.
TGTGCCAGCAGGAACAGGGGGCGCGGCTACACCTTC,CASRNRGRGYTF,TRBD1,TRBJ1-2,TRBV7-9,.
TGCAGTGCTAGGGTGAGCGGAACCTACGAGCAGTACTTC,CSARVSGTYEQYF,.,TRBJ2-7,TRBV20-1,few
TGTGCCAGCAGCCCGGACAGGGTGCACACTGAAGCTTTCTTT,CASSPDRVHTEAFF,TRBD1,TRBJ1-1,TRBV7-9,.
TGCGCCAGCAGCTTGGGTAGCGGGCCTTACAATGAGCAGTTCTTC,CASSLGSGPYNEQFF,TRBD2,TRBJ2-1,TRBV5-1,.
TGCGCCAGCAGCTCTATTCAGGGAGGAGCTTTCTTT,CASSSIQGGAFF,.,TRBJ1-1,TRBV4-1,.
TGTGCCTCCGACAGGGCGAACTATGGCTACACCTTC,CASDRANYGYTF,TRBD1,TRBJ1-2,TRBV6-5,.
TGTGCCAGCAGTGTGAAGGGGGCGGGCACAGATACGCAGTATTTT,CASSVKGAGTDTQYF,TRBD1,TRBJ2-3,TRBV2,.
TGTGCCAGCAGCCAAGATAGAGGGACAGGGAGCTACGAGCAGTACTTC,CASSQDRGTGSYEQYF,TRBD1,TRBJ2-7,TRBV3-1,few
TGCAGTGCTGAACCCACGGGGAGACGCACAGATACGCAGTATTTT,CSAEPTGRRTDTQYF,.,TRBJ2-3,TRBV20-1,.
TGCGCCAGCAGCTTGGAGGTGTACAATGAGCAGTTCTTC,CASSLEVYNEQFF,.,TRBJ2-1,TRBV5-1,.
TGTGCCAGCATGGATGTCCTCACTGAAGCTTTCTTT,CASMDVLTEAFF,.,TRBJ1-1,TRBV12-3/TRBV12-4,.
TGCAGTGCCTTGGGGGCTTCACAGGTAATGGCCACTGAAGCTTTCTTT,CSALGASQVMATEAFF,.,TRBJ1-1,TRBV20-1,.
TGTGCCAGCAGCTCGGACAGGGCCCTTTCCTACGAGCAGTACTTC,CASSSDRALSYEQYF,TRBD1,TRBJ2-7,TRBV11-3,few
TGCGCCAGCAGCTTGCTCGGGCAGGGGCGAATGAACACTGAAGCTTTCTTT,CASSLLGQGRMNTEAFF,.,TRBJ1-1,TRBV5-1,.
TGTGCCAGCAGCTCCGCCCCCCACCCGGTCTATGGCTACACCTTC,CASSSAPHPVYGYTF,.,TRBJ1-2,TRBV11-2,few
TGCAGTGCTCTTCACGCAGGGGCAATCTACAATGAGCAGTTCTTC,CSALHAGAIYNEQFF,.,TRBJ2-1,TRBV20-1,.
TGTGCCAGCAGCTTGGTACCTAGCGGGGTTAGCACAGATACGCAGTATTTT,CASSLVPSGVSTDTQYF,TRBD2,TRBJ2-3,TRBV5-5,once
TGTGCCAGCAGTTTATCGGCGATGGGATCCCCCCAAGAGACCCAGTACTTC,CASSLSAMGSPQETQYF,.,TRBJ2-5,TRBV12-3/TRBV12-4,.
TGCAGTGTCCCGGGGGCCCCGGGGGCCCAGTACTTC,CSVPGAPGAQYF,.,TRBJ2-5,TRBV20-1,.
TGTGCCAGCAAGTTCAGGAACACTGAAGCTTTCTTT,CASKFRNTEAFF,.,TRBJ1-1,TRBV2,.
TGTGCCAGCAGCGTAGAAGCAGATACGCAGTATTTT,CASSVEADTQYF,.,TRBJ2-3,TRBV9,.
TGTGCCAGCAGTGAGGGGGGGAGGAGGTACAATGAGCAGTTCTTC,CASSEGGRRYNEQFF,TRBD2,TRBJ2-1,TRBV25-1,.
TGTGCCAGCAGCCCGGGCGGCTCCGGGACAGGGGTAGACTATGGCTACACCTTC,CASSPGGSGTGVDYGYTF,TRBD1,TRBJ1-2,TRBV7-6,.
TGTGCCAGCAGCCCGGGGAGCAGCTATGGCTACACCTTC,CASSPGSSYGYTF,.,TRBJ1-2,TRBV27,few
TGTGCCAGCGCCAGTCAGGGGATCTATGGCTACACCTTC,CASASQGIYGYTF,.,TRBJ1-2,TRBV6-6,.
TGTGCCAGCAGCTTTGGGCAGGGGGTCTACGAGCAGTACTTC,CASSFGQGVYEQYF,TRBD1,TRBJ2-7,TRBV7-9,.
TGTGCCAGCAGCCTATGGGAGCGGAGCTCCTACAATGAGCAGTTCTTC,CASSLWERSSYNEQFF,.,TRBJ2-1,TRBV12-3/TRBV12-4,.
TGTGCCAGCAGTTTAGGCGGGACAGGGGTTACAAAGACCCAGTACTTC,CASSLGGTGVTKTQYF,TRBD1,TRBJ2-5,TRBV12-3/TRBV12-4,.
TGTGCCAGCAGGGGGTCGGGTTCCTACGAGCAGTACTTC,CASRGSGSYEQYF,.,TRBJ2-7,TRBV5-4,few
TGCGCCAGCAGCTTGGAACCGGGACAGGGTTACGAGCAGTACTTC,CASSLEPGQGYEQYF,TRBD1,TRBJ2-7,TRBV5-1,.
TGCAGTGCTAGTAGGGAACAGGGGACCCCCAATGAGCAGTTCTTC,CSASREQGTPNEQFF,TRBD1,TRBJ2-1,TRBV20-1,.
TGCGCCAGCAGGTTGACTGACGAAAAACTGTTTTTT,CASRLTDEKLFF,.,TRBJ1-4,TRBV5-1,once
TGTGCCATCACTGGGGGGTCGGCAGATACGCAGTATTTT,CAITGGSADTQYF,.,TRBJ2-3,TRBV10-3,.
TGTGCCAGCAGCTTGGTTCAAGGACGGAACACTGAAGCTTTCTTT,CASSLVQGRNTEAFF,.,TRBJ1-1,TRBV5-4,few